This entry concerns a single T cell receptor beta chain. Its target is unknown. TCRdb's copy holds only in-frame clones and misses some; the assay was immunoSEQ multiplex PCR. The repertoire holds roughly 99,000 clones, around 91% seen once, with 22% in the top ten. The data originate from a study of T cell responses to AZD1222 COVID-19 vaccine. Study summary: Second-dose intervals near 4 or 12 weeks were combined.

Study results and caveats: CD4 TCRs linked to vaccination spanned spike, dominating at 160-218 and 743-854.

Sequences were derived from peripheral blood, sampled on day 0 of AZD1222 vaccination. This receptor was obtained from an adult in good health.

CDR3 region: CASTLGVNSPLHF. The CDR3 nucleotides are TGTGCCAGCACTTTGGGGGTAAATTCACCCCTCCACTTT. The gene calls are TRBV12-3 or TRBV12-4 and TRBJ1-6, with a tentative D call TRBD1 (5 bases). Trimming shortened V by 7 bases and J by 7 bases, and 11 bases separated the two germline ends. The CDR3 runs 13 residues.